This is a list of T cell receptor beta chains from one sample in a study of identical twins. Via MiXCR, TCRdb re-called the 5' RACE reads, giving one row per CDR3 protein. The data contain roughly 250,000 distinct CDR3 sequences, about an eighth of them singletons. Sequencing was performed on memory (CD45RO+) T cells sorted from blood. All receptors come from a woman under 30 in good health. The conserved cysteine and the conserved F or W are not part of the CDR3 here.

V,J,CDR3
TRBV6-1,TRBJ2-5,ASSEAGLETQY
TRBV7-9,TRBJ2-1,ASSVRVLNEQF
TRBV29-1,TRBJ1-1,SVYDSNTEAF
TRBV19,TRBJ2-1,ASSIRPSGFYNEQF
TRBV20-1,TRBJ2-1,SARGAGTSPNEQF
TRBV11-3,TRBJ2-1,ASSSRDHGRNEQF
TRBV20-1,TRBJ2-6,SATQGGWANVLT
TRBV16,TRBJ1-1,ASSQSTVSEAF
TRBV3-1,TRBJ2-7,ASSRSGVDEQY
TRBV6-2/TRBV6-3,TRBJ2-7,ASSYRDGAYEQY
TRBV4-3,TRBJ2-5,ASSQDVVARGLETQY
TRBV5-1,TRBJ2-5,ASSPQGTNQETQY
TRBV9,TRBJ2-1,ASSVDEQPYNEQF
TRBV6-4,TRBJ2-1,ASSDRDGNEQF
TRBV15,TRBJ2-3,ATSYRLSDTQY
TRBV7-2,TRBJ2-1,ASSPRSGSWEQF
TRBV7-9,TRBJ2-1,ASSSTGGYNEQF
TRBV11-2,TRBJ2-3,ASSLIATDTQY
TRBV6-2/TRBV6-3,TRBJ2-7,ASSPLRDSYEQY
TRBV5-1,TRBJ2-2,ASSLDRGATGELF
TRBV5-1,TRBJ1-5,ASSSQAINQPQH
TRBV18,TRBJ1-2,ASSPPVGPVYGYT
TRBV9,TRBJ1-2,ASSVAPLTGYT
TRBV9,TRBJ2-5,ASSVSRTPETQY
TRBV29-1,TRBJ1-3,SVGAGSSGNTIY
TRBV7-2,TRBJ2-1,ASSTQQGTEQF
TRBV12-5,TRBJ2-7,ASGPAPRTELPYEQY
TRBV3-1,TRBJ2-2,ASSHLGDTGELF
TRBV10-2,TRBJ2-2,ASNHYAGELF
TRBV9,TRBJ2-5,ASSVAIGSEETQY
TRBV5-6,TRBJ2-1,ASSFSATEQF
TRBV6-5,TRBJ1-5,ASSYGTHSNQPQH
TRBV7-3,TRBJ2-3,ASSGTGHTDTQY
TRBV14,TRBJ1-1,ASSHLGRKNTEAF
TRBV19,TRBJ2-7,ASSIYTLTGSSSYEQY
TRBV6-1,TRBJ2-4,ASTPTGVRAKNIQY
TRBV6-2/TRBV6-3,TRBJ2-2,ASGPGGGELF
TRBV5-1,TRBJ2-2,ASSLPLVWQGDAGELF
TRBV6-5,TRBJ2-7,ASSYGWGRGSYEQY
TRBV11-2,TRBJ2-7,ASSFASGPSYEQY
TRBV7-8,TRBJ2-1,ASSLDGRYNEQF
TRBV30,TRBJ2-1,AWSEGLASSEQF
TRBV12-3/TRBV12-4,TRBJ2-5,ASSFLSRPETQY
TRBV20-1,TRBJ1-1,SAPYRVLNTEAF
TRBV11-2,TRBJ2-7,ASSLSPGLAGIRREQY
TRBV21-1,TRBJ2-1,ASSKRRRNREYNEQF
TRBV15,TRBJ2-1,ATTDTPYNEQF
TRBV9,TRBJ1-1,ASSPRDEQVGVYTEAF
TRBV12-3/TRBV12-4,TRBJ1-6,ASSKTTGIGNSPLH
TRBV7-7,TRBJ2-5,ASSLGIRETQY
TRBV12-3/TRBV12-4,TRBJ2-7,ASSLGTYKQY
TRBV5-1,TRBJ2-7,ASSLVPFGGTNPYEQY
TRBV27,TRBJ2-1,ASSKGWYNEQF
TRBV12-5,TRBJ2-3,ASGPGRSGLGDTQY
TRBV27,TRBJ1-2,ASRGTGRYGYT